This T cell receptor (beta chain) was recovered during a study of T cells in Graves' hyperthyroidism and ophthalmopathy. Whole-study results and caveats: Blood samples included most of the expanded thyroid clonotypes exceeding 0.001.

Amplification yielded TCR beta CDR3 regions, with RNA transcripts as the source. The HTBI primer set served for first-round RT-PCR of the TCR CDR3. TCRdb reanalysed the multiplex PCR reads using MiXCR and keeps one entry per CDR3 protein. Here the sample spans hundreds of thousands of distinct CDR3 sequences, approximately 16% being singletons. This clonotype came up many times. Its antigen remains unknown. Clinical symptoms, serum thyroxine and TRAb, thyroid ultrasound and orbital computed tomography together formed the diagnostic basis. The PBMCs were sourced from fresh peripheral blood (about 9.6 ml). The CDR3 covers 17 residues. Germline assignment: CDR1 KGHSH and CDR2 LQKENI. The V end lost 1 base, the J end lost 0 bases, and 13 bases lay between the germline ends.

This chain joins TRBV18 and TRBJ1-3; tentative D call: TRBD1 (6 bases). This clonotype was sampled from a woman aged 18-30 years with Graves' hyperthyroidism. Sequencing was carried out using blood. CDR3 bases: TGTGCCAGCTCACCACGGACAGAACTCAACTCTGGAAACACCATATATTTT. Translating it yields CASSPRTELNSGNTIYF.